The 19 T cell receptor beta chains reported below all come from one sample, sequenced in a study of blood T cells in healthy people across ages. For the second PCR, which ran for about 7 to 11 cycles, a sample-barcoded 5' primer and a J-beta primer mix were used. TCRdb re-derived calls from the 5' RACE reads in MiXCR, one entry per CDR3 protein. This table holds approximately 670,000 distinct CDR3 sequences, around 38% found once. Sequenced: blood. The receptors derive from a man older than 75 in good health.

This clonotype showed up just a few times. The V call is TRBV20-1, the J call TRBJ2-3, with 11 bases aligning to TRBD2. Unmatched junction bases numbered 17, after V lost 1 base and J lost 2 bases. CDR3 length: 20 amino acids. Per germline, CDR1 DFQATT and CDR2 SNEGSKA (reference sequence). CDR3 coding DNA: TGCAGTGCTAGAGGCGGGACTAGCGGAGGGGGGGCTATTTACACAGATACGCAGTATTTT. Protein product: CSARGGTSGGGAIYTDTQYF.

This clonotype was seen a handful of times. This chain joins TRBV4-1 and TRBJ2-1, with D possibly being TRBD1 or TRBD2 (5 bases each). Germline V CDR1 and CDR2: MGHRA, YSYEKL. The germline V and J ends were trimmed by 1 base and 3 bases, with 10 bases remaining between them. CDR3 size: 15 residues. The CDR3 coding sequence is TGCGCCAGCAGCCAAGGGTCTGGGGGCTACAATGAGCAGTTCTTC. Its translation is CASSQGSGGYNEQFF.

The V and J genes are TRBV4-3 and TRBJ2-1; tentative D call: TRBD1 (6 bases). Germline V gives CDR1 LGHNA, CDR2 YSLEER. V gave up 3 bases and J gave up 1 base, with 13 bases separating them. This CDR3 is built from 16 residues. The CDR3 region is CASSHSSTGSYNEQFF. The CDR3, as DNA: TGCGCCAGCAGCCATAGCTCCACAGGGTCCTACAATGAGCAGTTCTTC.

The chain uses TRBV7-9 and TRBJ2-3, with 7 bases that match TRBD1. The J segment lost 0 bases and the V segment lost 3 bases, leaving 12 bases of the junction unmatched. Germline lookup yields CDR1 SEHNR and CDR2 FQNEAQ (reference sequence). The CDR3 has 18 amino acids. The CDR3 nucleotides read TGTGCCAGCAGCTTTCTCCCGGGACAGAACTCTAGCACAGATACGCAGTATTTT. Its translation is CASSFLPGQNSSTDTQYF.

Concerning this clonotype: A far larger clone lies a single base away; this is likely a read error. The chain carries TRBV12-3 or TRBV12-4 and TRBJ2-2; D unclear. V dropped 6 bases and J dropped 3 bases, with 5 bases sitting between them. The CDR3 has 12 residues. The CDR3 coding sequence is TGTGCCAGCAGGTCGGACACCGGGGAGCTGTTTTTT. It yields the protein CASRSDTGELFF.

The V gene is TRBV11-3, the J gene TRBJ2-5; 8 positions match TRBD2. After removal of 4 bases from V and 9 bases from J, the junction contained 10 bases not matched to a gene. Germline CDR1 SGHNT, CDR2 YENEEA. The CDR3 is 14 amino acids. The CDR3 region is CASSSTGPGGAQYF. For the CDR3, the DNA is TGTGCCAGCAGCTCGACCGGGCCCGGGGGGGCCCAGTACTTC.

Worth noting for this clonotype: One junction end disagrees with the germline gene, perhaps due to a read error. This chain links TRBV28 with TRBJ2-3, with 11 bases identical to TRBD2. The CDR3 sequence is 14 residues long. The germline V gene encodes CDR1 MDHEN and CDR2 SYDVKM. CDR3 sequence (DNA): TGTGCCACCGGACTAGCGGGTATGACAGATACGCAGTGTTTT. It codes for CATGLAGMTDTQCF.

This clonotype has ten or more counts. V gene TRBV7-9 combines with J gene TRBJ2-1; D not certain. This CDR3 comprises 12 residues. Between the trimmed V and J ends, which lost 0 bases and 10 bases, there was a span of 7 bases. CDR1 is SEHNR and CDR2 is FQNEAQ in the germline V gene (reference sequence). As DNA, the CDR3 is TGTGCCAGCAGCTTAGCGGGATACGAGCAGTTCTTC. Amino acids: CASSLAGYEQFF.

The V call is TRBV5-4, the J call TRBJ2-3, with 13 bases fitting TRBD2. J lost 5 bases, V lost 4 bases, and 13 bases had no gene match. The CDR3 extends over 18 amino acids. The germline CDR1 and CDR2 sequences are SGHNT and YYREEE (reference sequence). The CDR3 DNA is TGTGCCAGCAGCGCACGGACTAGCGGGGGCGCTAAGGGAGATACGCAGTATTTT. It codes for CASSARTSGGAKGDTQYF.

This clonotype has more than one count but fewer than ten. V gene TRBV20-1 combines with J gene TRBJ2-1, with D hard to call. Trimming took 3 bases from V and 8 from J, leaving 5 bases between them. This CDR3 region has 10 residues. Germline CDR1 DFQATT, CDR2 SNEGSKA (reference sequence). CDR3 DNA sequence: TGCAGTGCTAGTATCGATGAGCAGTTCTTC. Translating gives CSASIDEQFF.

This clonotype appeared a few times. The V gene is TRBV7-2, the J gene TRBJ2-4, with 10 bases aligning to TRBD1. TRBJ2-5 explains the end of the DNA better; the J call may be wrong. Germline V gene lookup returns CDR1 SGHTA and CDR2 FQGNSA. The CDR3 sequence is 15 residues long. CDR3 residues: CASSLDGTGAETQYF. The CDR3 DNA reads TGTGCCAGCAGCTTAGATGGGACAGGGGCGGAGACCCAGTACTTC.

This sequence joins TRBV20-1 and TRBJ2-7; TRBD2 might be the D (5 bases). Trimming removed 3 bases at V and 4 bases at J, with 10 bases between. The CDR3 runs 12 residues. The V gene's germline CDR1 is DFQATT and CDR2 SNEGSKA (reference sequence). The CDR3, as DNA: TGCAGTGCTAGGGGCGGAGGTTACGAGCAGTACTTC. It codes for CSARGGGYEQYF.

This clonotype was detected many times. This sequence joins TRBV20-1 and TRBJ1-5; 7 bases are a match to TRBD1. V lost 6 bases and J lost 0; bases outside the gene matches: 8. Per the germline V gene, CDR1 is DFQATT and CDR2 is SNEGSKA (reference sequence). The CDR3 has 15 residues. The DNA of the CDR3 is TGCAGTGCCTCGGGACAGCTTAATAGCAATCAGCCCCAGCATTTT. Translated, it gives CSASGQLNSNQPQHF.

The chain employs TRBV7-2 and TRBJ2-1; TRBD2 matches at 7 bases. The germline V gene has CDR1 SGHTA and CDR2 FQGNSA. The CDR3 is 16 amino acids. The J segment lost 12 bases and the V segment lost 1 base, leaving 15 bases of the junction unmatched. The CDR3 loop reads CASSLGEVERGRGQFF. The CDR3 bases are TGTGCCAGCAGCTTAGGAGAGGTCGAGCGGGGCCGGGGGCAGTTCTTC.

The V gene is TRBV20-1, the J gene TRBJ2-7, with a weak D call TRBD2 (6 bases). The J call is uncertain, as TRBJ2-5 better fits the DNA end. The CDR3 sequence is 13 residues long. Germline V gives CDR1 DFQATT, CDR2 SNEGSKA (reference sequence). Here the CDR3 reads CSASGGVLETQYF. The DNA of the CDR3 is TGCAGTGCTAGTGGAGGGGTGTTAGAGACCCAGTACTTC.

This chain links TRBV5-1 with TRBJ2-1, with D possibly being TRBD1 or TRBD2 (5 bases each). This CDR3 spans 16 amino acids. The germline CDR1 and CDR2 sequences are SGHRS and YFSETQ. Trimming cost V 7 bases and J 7 bases, with 24 bases left between them. Written as DNA, the CDR3 is TGCGCCAGCCGCCGGGGCGGGCAGGGCAATGAGAATGAGCAGTTCTTC. This translates into CASRRGGQGNENEQFF.

The V call is TRBV5-4, the J call TRBJ2-2; 7 bases align to TRBD1. CDR3 length: 15 amino acids. Germline-derived CDR1 and CDR2 are SGHNT and YYREEE (reference sequence). Losses at the gene ends were 0 bases for V and 5 bases for J; bases not matched to a gene: 4. The CDR3 here is CASSLDRGYTGELFF. CDR3 in DNA: TGTGCCAGCAGCTTGGACAGGGGATATACCGGGGAGCTGTTTTTT. Full variable domain (remainder filled in from reference TRBV5-4 and TRBJ2-2): ETGVTQSPTHLIKTRGQQVTLRCSSQSGHNTVSWYQQALGQGPQFIFQYYREEENGRGNFPPRFSGLQFPNYSSELNVNALELDDSALYLCASSLDRGYTGELFFGEGSRLTVL.

This clonotype turned up a few times. The gene calls are TRBV28 and TRBJ2-7; tentatively, D is TRBD1 or TRBD2 (5 bases each). The length of the CDR3 is 12 residues. Trimming cost V 8 bases and J 1 base, with 9 bases left between them. The germline V gene has CDR1 MDHEN and CDR2 SYDVKM. The CDR3 nucleotides read TGTGCCAGCGACGAGGGGTCCTACGAGCAGTACTTC. Its translation is CASDEGSYEQYF.

In its sample, this clonotype was seen once. A read error is possible here, since a much larger clone lies one base away. The chain links TRBV7-2 to TRBJ2-5; D is unclear. Deletions cut 5 bases from V and 2 bases from J, with 15 bases between. Germline V gene data show CDR1 as SGHTA and CDR2 as FQGNSA. The CDR3 contains 15 residues. In DNA form, the CDR3 reads TGTGCCAGCAGCGCCCGACGAGCGCAACAAGAGACCCAGTACTTC. This translates into CASSARRAQQETQYF.